The rows below give T cell receptor beta chains drawn from one sample of a study of sequential checkpoint blockade in melanoma. TCRdb's table, derived via immunoSEQ multiplex PCR, lists solely in-frame clones and lacks some. Among more than 9,000 clones listed, 75% to 80% were seen once. The starting material was CD8+ T cells sorted from blood (inferred from file names), obtained from a patient given nivolumab and ipilimumab in sequence. The receptors shown here come from a human donor with melanoma. The CDR3 runs from the conserved cysteine through the conserved F or W. The D gene is left open where the match is weak. Part of the rows lack a size; the others show once, few, many or a class for expanded clones.

j_call v_call clone_size d_call cdr3_nt cdr3_aa
TRBJ2-7 TRBV9 once TRBD2 TGTGCCAGCAGCGTAGCGCTAGCGGGGTACGAGCAGTACTTC CASSVALAGYEQYF
TRBJ1-6 TRBV28 once TRBD1 TGTGCCAGCAGCATCCGGGACAGAGATAATTCACCCCTCCACTTT CASSIRDRDNSPLHF
TRBJ2-7 TRBV13 - TRBD2 TGTGCCAGCAGCTTACGGGGCGGGGGAGGAGGCCGCGGCCACGAGCAGTACTTC CASSLRGGGGGRGHEQYF
TRBJ2-1 TRBV29-1 - TRBD2 TGCAGCGTTGATGGGACACTAGCGGGAGGTGACAATGAGCAGTTCTTC CSVDGTLAGGDNEQFF
TRBJ2-3 TRBV5-4 - - TGTGCCAGCAGCGGCAACACAGATACGCAGTATTTT CASSGNTDTQYF
TRBJ1-5 TRBV27 - - TGTGCCAGCAGCCACCAAGGCAGGTACAGCAATCAGCCCCAGCATTTT CASSHQGRYSNQPQHF
TRBJ2-7 TRBV5-1 - - TGCGCCAGCAGCTTGTCCAGGGGTCGGGCCGAGCAGTACTTC CASSLSRGRAEQYF
TRBJ2-5 TRBV5-1 - - TGCGCCAGCAGCTTGGGAGTGAAGCTCCAAGAGACCCAGTACTTC CASSLGVKLQETQYF
TRBJ2-7 TRBV28 - TRBD2 TGTGCCAGCCATTTTGGGGTCGGGGGACTAGCGGTATCCTACGAGCAGTACTTC CASHFGVGGLAVSYEQYF
TRBJ2-1 TRBV2 few - TGTGCCAGCAGGACCGGTGGGCCTGAGCAGTTCTTC CASRTGGPEQFF
TRBJ1-6 TRBV27 - - TGTGCCAGCAGTTTATCGGTTGCAGGTTTTAATTCACCCCTCCACTTT CASSLSVAGFNSPLHF
TRBJ1-1 TRBV6-6 - - TGTGCCAGCAGTTACTCGATCGGGGAATGGACTGAAGCTTTCTTT CASSYSIGEWTEAFF
TRBJ1-1 TRBV4-2 - - TGTGCCAGCAGCCAAGTCGGGGGGAACGCTGAAGCTTTCTTT CASSQVGGNAEAFF
TRBJ1-2 TRBV9 - TRBD1 TGTGCCAGCAGCGGGGGGACAGGGGGCTTCTATGGCTACACCTTC CASSGGTGGFYGYTF
TRBJ2-5 TRBV27 - - TGTGCCAAGGAGGGCCAAGAGACCCAGTACTTC CAKEGQETQYF
TRBJ2-7 TRBV25-1 - - TGTGCCAGCAGTCCCGGGACACCTGCTGCCTACGAGCAGTACTTC CASSPGTPAAYEQYF
TRBJ2-1 TRBV6-6 - - TGTGCCAGCAGCTCAGGAGGTCTCGATGAGCAGTTCTTC CASSSGGLDEQFF
TRBJ2-3 TRBV5-4 - - TGTGCCAGCAGCTGGGGGGGCGATACGCAGTATTTT CASSWGGDTQYF
TRBJ2-1 TRBV10-1 - - TGCGCCAGCAGTGAAGGACTCAACAATGAGCAGTTCTTC CASSEGLNNEQFF
TRBJ2-1 TRBV7-3 - - TGTGCCAGCAGCCCATCGGGCTCCTACAATGAGCAGTTCTTC CASSPSGSYNEQFF
TRBJ2-7 TRBV4-2 - - TGTGCCAGCAGCGGAGAACCCCATCCCTCCTACGAGCAGTACTTC CASSGEPHPSYEQYF
TRBJ2-2 TRBV27 - - TGTGCCAGCAGTCCAGACACCGGGGAGCTGTTTTTT CASSPDTGELFF
TRBJ1-1 TRBV19 - - TGTGCCAGTAGTATAGCCCCCGGGAGCATGAACACTGAAGCTTTCTTT CASSIAPGSMNTEAFF
TRBJ2-1 TRBV4-1 - TRBD1 TGCGCCAGCAGCCTGACAGGGGGCAGTGAGCAGTTCTTC CASSLTGGSEQFF
TRBJ2-7 TRBV5-6 large - TGTGCCAGCAGCTTGTCAGGGGCGCCCCACGAGCAGTACTTC CASSLSGAPHEQYF
TRBJ1-4 TRBV4-3 few - TGCGCCAGCAGCCAAATGGGAGGAGGAAAACTGTTTTTT CASSQMGGGKLFF
TRBJ2-3 TRBV28 - TRBD1 TGTGCCAGCAGGCCGGGACAGGGGGACACAGATACGCAGTATTTT CASRPGQGDTDTQYF
TRBJ1-1 TRBV10-3 few - TGTGCCATCAGTGTGGGGCAGAAAAGGGAAGCTTTCTTT CAISVGQKREAFF
TRBJ1-2 TRBV30 - - TGTGCCTGGAGTGTACTCGGAGCAGGGGTCGGCTACACCTTC CAWSVLGAGVGYTF
TRBJ2-3 TRBV6-5 - TRBD2 TGTGCCAGCATGACGGGAGGTCGGGATACGCAGTATTTT CASMTGGRDTQYF
TRBJ2-2 TRBV5-8 once TRBD1 TGTGCCAGCAGCTTCGGGACAGGGCTTTCGGTCGGGGAGCTGTTTTTT CASSFGTGLSVGELFF
TRBJ2-3 TRBV19 - - TGTGCCAGTAGTTCGAGCTCTGCCGATACGCAGTATTTT CASSSSSADTQYF
TRBJ2-2 TRBV4-1 - - TGCGCCAGCAGCCAAGATGGGGGGACCTTTGCGAACACCGGGGAGCTGTTTTTT CASSQDGGTFANTGELFF
TRBJ2-1 TRBV5-1 - TRBD2 TGCGCCAGCAGCTGGCGACTAGCGGGATTCGGAGTTGACAATGAGCAGTTCTTC CASSWRLAGFGVDNEQFF
TRBJ2-1 TRBV6-1 once - TGTGCCAGCAGTGATAGGCCTTCCGCGACCAGGAACAATGAGCAGTTCTTC CASSDRPSATRNNEQFF
TRBJ2-7 TRBV6-5 - TRBD2 TGTGCCAGCAGTTACGGGACTAGCTCCTACGAGCAGTACTTC CASSYGTSSYEQYF
TRBJ1-4 TRBV10-1 - TRBD1 TGCGCCAAACCGGGACAGGGTTTAACTAATGAAAAACTGTTTTTT CAKPGQGLTNEKLFF
TRBJ2-7 TRBV11-2 - - TGTGCCAGCAGTCACCAAACTTACAGGTTCCCGAGCTCCTACGAGCAGTACTTC CASSHQTYRFPSSYEQYF
TRBJ2-2 TRBV21-1 - - TGTGCCAGCAGCAAAGCGCGTACGGGAGTTGGTACCGGGGAGCTGTTTTTT CASSKARTGVGTGELFF
TRBJ2-3 TRBV19 - TRBD1 TGTGCCAGTAGTACAACAGGGGTAAGAACAGATACGCAGTATTTT CASSTTGVRTDTQYF
TRBJ1-4 TRBV6-6 - TRBD1 TGTGCCAGCAGACCCCTTGACAGGGTTGGTAATGAAAAACTGTTTTTT CASRPLDRVGNEKLFF